This T cell receptor beta chain originates from a study of CD8 T cells in Susac syndrome. Random hexamers primed reverse transcription of about 0.5 to 1 ug RNA. The method of amplification for TCR beta CDR3 was immunoSEQ multiplex PCR, covering 54 Vbeta and 13 Jbeta. TCRdb re-called the immunoSEQ multiplex PCR reads with MiXCR, one entry per CDR3 protein. Of roughly 250,000 distinct CDR3 sequences listed, 95% to 97% are singletons. This clonotype originated in a human donor with Susac syndrome. The sequenced sample consisted of CD4+ T cells from PBMCs.

CDR3 protein: CSATGGAGETQYF. In DNA form, the CDR3 reads TGCAGCGCCACGGGGGGGGCCGGGGAGACCCAGTACTTC. The chain joins TRBV29-1 to TRBJ2-5; 8 bases align to TRBD2. Germline CDR1 SQVTM, CDR2 ANQGSEA. V shed 7 bases and J 5 bases; nucleotides not matched to a gene: 9. This CDR3 is 13 amino acids long.